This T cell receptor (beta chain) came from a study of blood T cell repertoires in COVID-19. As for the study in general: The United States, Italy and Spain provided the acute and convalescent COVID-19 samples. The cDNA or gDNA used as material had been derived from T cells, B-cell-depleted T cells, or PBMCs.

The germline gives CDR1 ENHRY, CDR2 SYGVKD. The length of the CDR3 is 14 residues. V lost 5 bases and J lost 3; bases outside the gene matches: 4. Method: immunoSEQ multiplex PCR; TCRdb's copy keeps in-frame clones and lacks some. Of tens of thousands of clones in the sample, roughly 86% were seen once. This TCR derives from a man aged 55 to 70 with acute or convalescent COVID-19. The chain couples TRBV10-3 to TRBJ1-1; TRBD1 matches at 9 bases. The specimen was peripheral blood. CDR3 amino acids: CAISTGTGYTEAFF. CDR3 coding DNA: TGTGCCATCAGTACCGGGACAGGGTACACTGAAGCTTTCTTT.